The 20 T cell receptor beta chains reported below all come from one sample, sequenced in a study of T cells after yellow fever vaccination. TCRdb recomputed calls from the 5' RACE reads with MiXCR, one row per CDR3 protein. The sample yields under 500,000 distinct CDR3 sequences, 15% to 20% seen once. Sequencing was performed on PBMCs, taken before the yellow fever booster vaccination. The receptors come from a man between 18 and 29 years old who received the YFV17D yellow fever vaccine.

This clonotype was counted only a few times. The chain couples TRBV6-2 or TRBV6-3 to TRBJ2-2; no firm D call. V lost 4 bases and J 6 bases, leaving 12 bases between the germline ends. Germline CDR1 reads MNHEY; CDR2 reads SVGEGT. The CDR3 loop spans 14 amino acids. The CDR3: CASSSPLEAGELFF. CDR3 bases: TGTGCCAGCAGTTCCCCGCTAGAGGCCGGGGAGCTGTTTTTT.

CDR3 protein: CASSPRERAGELFF. As DNA, the CDR3 is TGCGCCAGCAGCCCCCGCGAGAGGGCCGGGGAGCTGTTTTTT. The chain carries TRBV4-1 and TRBJ2-2; maybe TRBD2 (5 bases). Per the germline V gene, CDR1 is MGHRA and CDR2 is YSYEKL. The CDR3 spans 14 residues. Trimming cost V 4 bases and J 6 bases, with 12 bases left between them.

This clonotype showed up just a few times. The rearrangement links TRBV7-9 to TRBJ1-1; no clear D gene. V lost 3 bases and J lost 1, with 6 bases in between. This CDR3 comprises 13 residues. The germline V gene encodes CDR1 SEHNR and CDR2 FQNEAQ (reference sequence). CDR3 in DNA: TGTGCCAGCAGCTTCTCAACGAACACTGAAGCTTTCTTT. It specifies CASSFSTNTEAFF.

J is TRBJ2-2 and V is TRBV5-4, with TRBD1 matching 8 bases. The CDR3 runs 15 residues. V trimming: 0 bases; J trimming: 7 bases; junction bases outside the gene matches: 5. Germline V gene data show CDR1 as SGHNT and CDR2 as YYREEE (reference sequence). The CDR3 is CASSLDQGANGELFF. Written as DNA, the CDR3 is TGTGCCAGCAGCTTGGATCAGGGGGCAAACGGGGAGCTGTTTTTT. Complete variable domain (other parts from reference TRBV5-4 and TRBJ2-2): ETGVTQSPTHLIKTRGQQVTLRCSSQSGHNTVSWYQQALGQGPQFIFQYYREEENGRGNFPPRFSGLQFPNYSSELNVNALELDDSALYLCASSLDQGANGELFFGEGSRLTVL.

This clonotype was seen a few times. The chain employs TRBV6-5 and TRBJ1-1; D is unclear. The germline CDR1 and CDR2 sequences are MNHEY and SVGAGI. V lost 2 bases and J lost 5, with 9 bases in between. This CDR3 is built from 13 residues. CDR3 nucleotide sequence: TGTGCCAGCAGTTACCACGGGAAGACTGAAGCTTTCTTT. Translated, it gives CASSYHGKTEAFF.

The chain employs TRBV7-7 and TRBJ2-3; 8 bases agree with TRBD2. CDR1 SSHAT and CDR2 FNYEAQ come from the germline V gene (reference sequence). The trim removed 2 bases at V and 6 bases at J, leaving 7 bases unmatched. The CDR3 runs 15 residues. This CDR3 reads CASSLSPTSADTQYF. CDR3 nucleotides: TGTGCCAGCAGCTTATCCCCGACTAGCGCGGATACGCAGTATTTT.

The rearrangement joins TRBV2 to TRBJ2-5; TRBD1 aligns across 8 bases. V shed 6 bases, J shed 4 bases, and the junction held 4 bases outside the gene matches. Per germline, CDR1 SNHLY and CDR2 FYNNEI. The CDR3 loop spans 13 amino acids. CDR3 nucleotide sequence: TGTGCCAGCAGGTCAGGGGGCGGAGAGACCCAGTACTTC. Amino acid sequence: CASRSGGGETQYF.

This chain connects TRBV6-2 or TRBV6-3 to TRBJ2-1; D tentatively reads TRBD1 or TRBD2 (5 bases each). The CDR3 runs to 14 residues. Looked up from germline, CDR1 is MNHEY and CDR2 is SVGEGT. Trimming pared 6 bases from V and 3 bases from J, leaving 12 bases between. CDR3 sequence reads: CASRTRGHYNEQFF. In DNA, the CDR3 is TGTGCCAGCAGGACGAGGGGTCACTACAATGAGCAGTTCTTC.

This clonotype was observed a few times. One end of the junction is discordant with germline, which a read error may explain. In DNA form, the CDR3 reads TGTGCCAGCAGCCGGACCGCGTACTCCGACAATGAGCAGTTCTTC. Its protein product is CASSRTAYSDNEQFF. The chain couples TRBV12-3 or TRBV12-4 to TRBJ2-1; D gene uncertain. This CDR3 spans 15 amino acids.

The chain employs TRBV5-1 and TRBJ1-6; 9 bases fit TRBD1. Losses at the gene ends were 3 bases for V and 13 bases for J; bases not matched to a gene: 11. The CDR3 spans 15 residues. Germline V gives CDR1 SGHRS, CDR2 YFSETQ. CDR3 nucleotide sequence: TGCGCCAGCAGCTCCGGGACAGGGCTTTTCTCGCCCCTCCACTTT. Translation: CASSSGTGLFSPLHF.

V is TRBV4-2 and J is TRBJ2-3, with D possibly called TRBD1 or TRBD2 (5 bases each). The germline V gene has CDR1 LGHNA and CDR2 YNFKEQ. This CDR3 comprises 13 residues. V lost 7 bases, J lost 1 base, and 9 bases lay in between. DNA of the CDR3: TGTGCCAGCACGGGGCTGGGCACAGATACGCAGTATTTT. Encoded protein: CASTGLGTDTQYF.

A few counts support this clonotype. This chain links TRBV27 with TRBJ2-3; no clear D gene. Trimming cost V 2 bases and J 0 bases, with 6 bases left between them. This CDR3 has 14 amino acids. Germline V gene lookup returns CDR1 MNHEY and CDR2 SMNVEV (reference sequence). Written as DNA, the CDR3 is TGTGCCAGCAGTTTAGTGGAGAGCACAGATACGCAGTATTTT. Amino acid sequence: CASSLVESTDTQYF.

This clonotype was detected a few times. The chain recombines TRBV7-9 with TRBJ2-5; 11 nucleotides align to TRBD2. CDR1 and CDR2 from the germline V gene are SEHNR and FQNEAQ (reference sequence). Trimming at V came to 3 bases and at J to 2 bases, leaving 5 bases not matched to a gene. The CDR3 loop spans 16 amino acids. The CDR3: CASSFPSGGSQETQYF. The CDR3 nucleotides are TGTGCCAGCAGCTTCCCTAGCGGGGGGTCGCAAGAGACCCAGTACTTC. Drawing the rest from reference TRBV7-9 and TRBJ2-5, the complete variable domain is DTGVSQNPRHKITKRGQNVTFRCDPISEHNRLYWYRQTLGQGPEFLTYFQNEAQLEKSRLLSDRFSAERPKGSFSTLEIQRTEQGDSAMYLCASSFPSGGSQETQYFGPGTRLLVL.

This clonotype was counted only a few times. The rearrangement links TRBV6-2 or TRBV6-3 to TRBJ1-5; D may be TRBD1 (5 bases). Deletions cut 5 bases from V and 7 bases from J, with 12 bases between. CDR3 length: 13 amino acids. CDR1 is MNHEY, CDR2 SVGEGT, per germline. This CDR3 reads CASSLLGGQPQHF. The CDR3 DNA follows: TGTGCCAGCAGTCTCCTTGGGGGGCAGCCCCAGCATTTT.

This clonotype has a handful of counts. This chain uses TRBV4-2 with TRBJ1-1; D possibly corresponds to TRBD1 (6 bases). The V gene lost 4 bases and the J gene lost 3 bases, with 15 bases spanning the gap. Per germline, CDR1 LGHNA and CDR2 YNFKEQ. The CDR3 consists of 15 residues. CDR3: CASSLKGAGDTEAFF. CDR3 sequence (DNA): TGTGCCAGCAGCCTTAAAGGGGCAGGGGACACTGAAGCTTTCTTT.

The chain joins TRBV7-3 to TRBJ2-1; 11 bases fit TRBD2. Looked up from germline, CDR1 is SGHTA and CDR2 is FQGTGA. V lost 5 bases to trimming and J lost 4 bases; unmatched junction nucleotides: 7. The length of the CDR3 is 16 residues. In nucleotides, the CDR3 is TGTGCCAGCAGCATATTAGCGGGGGGGCAGTACAATGAGCAGTTCTTC. Amino acids: CASSILAGGQYNEQFF.

The sample holds one count of this clonotype. The V gene is TRBV4-3, the J gene TRBJ2-7; 9 bases are shared with TRBD1. The CDR3 runs to 17 residues. J gave up 2 bases and V 0 bases, and 8 bases lay outside the gene matches. Germline V CDR1 and CDR2: LGHNA, YSLEER. The CDR3: CASSQDPPTGGTYEQYV. The CDR3 nucleotides read TGCGCCAGCAGCCAAGATCCACCGACAGGGGGAACCTACGAGCAGTACGTC.

The chain employs TRBV4-1 and TRBJ2-3, with D maybe TRBD1 (5 bases). Deletions cut 0 bases from V and 5 bases from J, with 12 bases between. Germline assignment: CDR1 MGHRA and CDR2 YSYEKL. This CDR3 spans 15 amino acids. The CDR3: CASSQEQVSQDTQYF. In nucleotides, the CDR3 is TGCGCCAGCAGCCAAGAACAGGTCAGTCAAGATACGCAGTATTTT.

The chain joins TRBV12-3 or TRBV12-4 to TRBJ2-2; D is unclear. V was shortened by 3 bases and J by 6 bases, with 11 bases between the two germline ends. This CDR3 region has 14 residues. The CDR3: CASSFIEVAGELFF. CDR3 in DNA: TGTGCCAGCAGTTTCATTGAGGTGGCCGGGGAGCTGTTTTTT.

This clonotype was counted a few times. V and J are TRBV5-1 and TRBJ2-3, with TRBD2 identical over 8 bases. The V and J ends lost 3 bases and 4 bases, in that order; junction bases with no gene match: 13. Germline CDR1 and CDR2: SGHRS and YFSETQ. This CDR3 comprises 17 residues. CDR3 sequence (DNA): TGCGCCAGCAGCTACGATCCGGGACTAGATGGTCCAGATACGCAGTATTTT. Translated, it gives CASSYDPGLDGPDTQYF.